Listed here are 20 T cell receptor beta chains from one sample, sequenced in a study of shared clonotypes between healthy human individuals. Profiled with immunoSEQ multiplex PCR; TCRdb holds only in-frame clones, not every one. The sample holds 780,000 or so clones, just under 75% seen once. Sequenced material: memory CD4+ T cells sorted from blood. As to subset: CD45RA-negative fraction. Receptors originate from a woman aged 30 to 39 in good health.

The V gene is TRBV2, the J gene TRBJ1-3, with 9 bases matching TRBD1. CDR1 is SNHLY, CDR2 FYNNEI, per germline. The CDR3 sequence is 14 residues long. V lost 8 bases and J lost 5; bases outside the gene matches: 7. CDR3 DNA sequence: TGTGCCAGCCAGCAGACAGGGGGAAGAAACACCATATATTTT. As protein: CASQQTGGRNTIYF.

The rearrangement uses TRBV27 and TRBJ2-7; 8 nucleotides align to TRBD1. The CDR3 loop spans 14 amino acids. Germline CDR1 is MNHEY and CDR2 is SMNVEV (reference sequence). V was pared by 6 bases and J by 5 bases, with 9 bases of the junction left unmatched. CDR3 sequence (DNA): TGTGCCAGCAGCTCCCAGGGGGCGCCGCACGAGCAGTACTTC. This gives the protein CASSSQGAPHEQYF.

J is TRBJ2-1 and V is TRBV7-8; weak D call: TRBD2 (6 bases). V was shortened by 1 base and J by 5 bases, with 15 bases between the two germline ends. Germline V gives CDR1 SGHVS, CDR2 FQNEAQ. The CDR3 sequence is 16 residues long. CDR3 coding DNA: TGTGCCAGCAGCTTAGTTCGTTCGACTAGACACAATGAGCAGTTCTTC. This sequence encodes CASSLVRSTRHNEQFF.

This clone was observed many times. The chain recombines TRBV11-2 with TRBJ1-2, with a tentative D call TRBD1 (6 bases). The CDR3 has 13 residues. Germline CDR1 and CDR2: SGHAT and FQNNGV. V gave up 5 bases and J gave up 2 bases, with 9 bases separating them. CDR3 sequence: CASSPGHNYGYTF. Written as DNA, the CDR3 is TGTGCCAGCAGCCCGGGACACAACTATGGCTACACCTTC.

This clone was observed once. The chain recombines TRBV2 with TRBJ2-1, with 13 nucleotides matching TRBD2. The V and J ends lost 5 bases and 8 bases, in that order; junction bases with no gene match: 6. Germline CDR1 is SNHLY and CDR2 is FYNNEI. The CDR3 sequence is 15 residues long. The CDR3 bases are TGTGCCAGCAGTCAACTAGCGGGAGGGCCCCATGAGCAGTTCTTC. Its translation is CASSQLAGGPHEQFF. Full variable domain (remainder filled in from reference TRBV2 and TRBJ2-1): EPEVTQTPSHQVTQMGQEVILRCVPISNHLYFYWYRQILGQKVEFLVSFYNNEISEKSEIFDDQFSVERPDGSNFTLKIRSTKLEDSAMYFCASSQLAGGPHEQFFGPGTRLTVL.

The CDR3 nucleotides are TGTGCCAGCAGCTGGGGTCCCCCACTTCGTAGGCCGCAGTATTTT. Translation: CASSWGPPLRRPQYF. The V gene is TRBV5-6, the J gene TRBJ2-3; D not certain. V dropped 3 bases and J dropped 10 bases, with 21 bases sitting between them. The CDR3 runs to 15 residues. CDR1 SGHDT and CDR2 YYEEEE come from the germline V gene.

Notes on this clone: A far larger clone is only one base removed, so a read error is likely. The V and J genes are TRBV5-1 and TRBJ2-3, with a tentative D call TRBD2 (5 bases). The germline gives CDR1 SGHRS, CDR2 YFSETQ. Between the trimmed V and J ends, which lost 0 bases and 8 bases, there was a span of 10 bases. The CDR3 sequence is 13 residues long. The CDR3 coding sequence is TGCGCCAGCAGCTTGGATCATGCGGGTACGCAGTATTTT. As protein: CASSLDHAGTQYF.

This chain joins TRBV30 and TRBJ2-7; D unresolved. CDR1 is GTSNPN and CDR2 is SVGIG in the germline V gene (reference sequence). V lost 1 base to trimming and J lost 2 bases, with 12 bases between them. This CDR3 spans 14 amino acids. The CDR3 sequence: CAWSATRIAYEQYF. In nucleotides, the CDR3 is TGTGCCTGGAGTGCCACACGAATCGCCTACGAGCAGTACTTC.

The sample holds a few counts of this clone. The chain joins TRBV30 to TRBJ1-1; D gene unclear. V lost 2 bases and J lost 8, with 9 bases in between. Germline V lookup: CDR1 GTSNPN, CDR2 SVGIG (reference sequence). There are 11 residues in the CDR3. The CDR3 DNA sequence: TGTGCCTGGAGTACTCGCCCCGAAGCTTTCTTT. The encoded protein is CAWSTRPEAFF. The full variable domain, with the rest looked up from reference TRBV30 and TRBJ1-1, is SQTIHQWPATLVQPVGSPLSLECTVEGTSNPNLYWYRQAAGRGLQLLFYSVGIGQISSEVPQNLSASRPQDRQFILSSKKLLLSDSGFYLCAWSTRPEAFFGQGTRLTVV.

CDR3 loop: CASDDHQTYNEQFF. The CDR3 DNA follows: TGTGCCAGCGATGATCATCAGACGTACAATGAGCAGTTCTTC. The J gene is TRBJ2-1, the V gene TRBV28; D is unclear. Germline loops: CDR1 MDHEN, CDR2 SYDVKM. V dropped 8 bases and J dropped 4 bases, with 15 bases sitting between them. This CDR3 is built from 14 residues.

Comment on this clone: The junction and the germline gene differ at one end; a read error may be behind it. CDR3 residues: CASSQGGQLFSGVNVLTF. CDR3 in DNA: TGTGCCAGCAGCCAAGGGGGACAGTTATTCTCTGGGGTCAACGTCCTGACTTTC. The rearrangement links TRBV14 to TRBJ2-6; 7 bases are shared with TRBD1. This CDR3 contains 18 residues. In germline, CDR1 is SGHDN, CDR2 FVKESK.

The table lists this clone with a few counts. The chain has TRBV7-2 and TRBJ2-5; perhaps TRBD2 as D (5 bases). Germline lookup yields CDR1 SGHTA and CDR2 FQGNSA. There are 17 residues in the CDR3. Trimming took off 5 bases at V and 5 bases at J, with 24 bases between the two ends. The CDR3, as DNA: TGTGCCAGCAGCCGCAGCGCGCAGAGGACTCTCGGGGAGACCCAGTACTTC. Its protein is CASSRSAQRTLGETQYF. Drawing the rest from reference TRBV7-2 and TRBJ2-5, the complete variable domain is GAGVSQSPSNKVTEKGKDVELRCDPISGHTALYWYRQSLGQGLEFLIYFQGNSAPDKSGLPSDRFSAERTGGSVSTLTIQRTQQEDSAVYLCASSRSAQRTLGETQYFGPGTRLLVL.

This sequence joins TRBV27 and TRBJ1-5; D ambiguous. The CDR3 extends over 16 amino acids. CDR1 and CDR2 (germline): MNHEY, SMNVEV (reference sequence). V was pared by 8 bases and J by 4 bases, with 21 bases between. CDR3 bases: TGTGCCAGCCGAGGCAACAGTGCGGGTAGAAATCAGCCCCAGCATTTT. Its protein is CASRGNSAGRNQPQHF.

This clone was detected only once. Since a much larger clone is just one base distant, this may be a read error. This chain uses TRBV4-2 with TRBJ2-5; 7 bases line up with TRBD1. CDR3 length: 13 amino acids. V lost 4 bases to trimming and J lost 5 bases; unmatched junction nucleotides: 4. Germline assignment: CDR1 LGHNA and CDR2 YNFKEQ. The CDR3 reads CASSRQGSETQYF. The DNA of the CDR3 is TGTGCCAGCAGCCGACAGGGATCGGAGACCCAGTACTTC.

V and J are TRBV2 and TRBJ2-2; 10 bases align to TRBD2. Germline assignment: CDR1 SNHLY and CDR2 FYNNEI. The ends lost 7 bases at V and 3 bases at J; junction bases unmatched: 2. CDR3 length equals 14 residues. The CDR3 DNA sequence: TGTGCCAGCAAGGGACTAGCGTACACCGGGGAGCTGTTTTTT. Translation: CASKGLAYTGELFF.

This clone was observed a single time. The chain is built from TRBV6-5 and TRBJ2-5; a possible D gene is TRBD1 (6 bases). The germline CDR1 and CDR2 sequences are MNHEY and SVGAGI. CDR3 length: 16 residues. V dropped 4 bases and J dropped 4 bases, with 19 bases sitting between them. In nucleotides, the CDR3 is TGTGCCAGCAGTTGGTCCGGACAGAATCCCGTAGAGACCCAGTACTTC. Translated, it gives CASSWSGQNPVETQYF.

The chain carries TRBV18 and TRBJ2-5, with TRBD1 identical over 7 bases. Germline CDR1 KGHSH, CDR2 LQKENI. J gave up 1 base and V 0 bases, and 2 bases lay outside the gene matches. This CDR3 is built from 15 residues. This CDR3 is CASSPPDRAQETQYF. The CDR3 coding sequence is TGTGCCAGCTCACCACCCGACAGGGCCCAAGAGACCCAGTACTTC.

The rearrangement uses TRBV15 and TRBJ1-4, with TRBD1 matching 11 bases. Trimming removed 2 bases from V and 8 bases from J; junction bases left unmatched: 7. Germline CDR1 reads LNHNV; CDR2 reads YYDKDF (reference sequence). This CDR3 spans 16 amino acids. The CDR3 bases are TGTGCCACCAGCAGACGTTCCGGGACAGGGGGGGAAAAACTGTTTTTT. This gives the protein CATSRRSGTGGEKLFF. Filled out from reference TRBV15 and TRBJ1-4, the complete variable domain reads DAMVIQNPRYQVTQFGKPVTLSCSQTLNHNVMYWYQQKSSQAPKLLFHYYDKDFNNEADTPDNFQSRRPNTSFCFLDIRSPGLGDTAMYLCATSRRSGTGGEKLFFGSGTQLSVL.

The chain combines TRBV28 with TRBJ1-2; 8 nucleotides match TRBD1. This CDR3 has 14 residues. The V and J ends lost 5 bases and 2 bases, in that order; junction bases with no gene match: 4. Germline lookup yields CDR1 MDHEN and CDR2 SYDVKM. The chain's CDR3 is CASSAGQGNYGYTF. CDR3 coding DNA: TGTGCCAGCAGTGCCGGACAGGGAAACTATGGCTACACCTTC.

V and J are TRBV10-1 and TRBJ2-3; TRBD2 matches at 13 bases. This CDR3 is built from 15 residues. V lost 3 bases and J lost 7; bases outside the gene matches: 4. Germline CDR1 and CDR2: WNHNN and SYGVQD (reference sequence). The CDR3 region has the DNA TGCGCCAGCAGTGAACTAGCGGGAGGGTGGAATACGCAGTATTTT. Protein: CASSELAGGWNTQYF.